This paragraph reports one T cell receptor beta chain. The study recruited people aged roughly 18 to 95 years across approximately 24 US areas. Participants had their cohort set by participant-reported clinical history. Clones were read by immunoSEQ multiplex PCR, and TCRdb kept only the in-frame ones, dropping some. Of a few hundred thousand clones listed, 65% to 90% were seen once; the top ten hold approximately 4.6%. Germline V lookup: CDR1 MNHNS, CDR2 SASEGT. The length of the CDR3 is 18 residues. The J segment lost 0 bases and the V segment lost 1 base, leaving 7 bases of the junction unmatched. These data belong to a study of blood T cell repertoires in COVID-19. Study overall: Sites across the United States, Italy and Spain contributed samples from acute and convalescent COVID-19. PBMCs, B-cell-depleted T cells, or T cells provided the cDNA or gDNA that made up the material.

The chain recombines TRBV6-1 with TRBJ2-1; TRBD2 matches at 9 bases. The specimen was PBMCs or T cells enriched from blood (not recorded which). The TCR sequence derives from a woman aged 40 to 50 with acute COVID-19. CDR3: CASSEGIAGVSSYNEQFF. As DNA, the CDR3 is TGTGCCAGCAGTGAAGGGATAGCGGGGGTGAGCTCCTACAATGAGCAGTTCTTC.